Listed below are T cell receptor beta chains from one sample, sequenced in a study of molecular identifiers for immune sequencing clone quantification. TCRdb re-derived calls from the PCR reads in MiXCR, one entry per CDR3 protein. Here the sample spans about 640,000 distinct CDR3 sequences, approximately 20% being singletons. The sample comprised naive CD8+ T cells from blood, with Jurkat cell RNA spiked in. The source of these receptors is a human donor in good health. Some libraries in this study had Jurkat cell RNA spiked in. Both conserved end residues are part of each CDR3. A D gene is named only where the DNA matches it firmly. A clone size is listed for some rows: how often the clone was seen (once, few, many), or a class if it is expanded.

abundance: many; j_gene: TRBJ2-4; v_gene: TRBV6-1; d_gene: TRBD1; CDR3aa: CASSEFQTGALAKNIQYF; CDR3nt: TGTGCCAGCAGTGAATTCCAGACAGGGGCCCTAGCCAAAAACATTCAGTACTTC
abundance: few; j_gene: TRBJ2-7; v_gene: TRBV14; d_gene: TRBD2; CDR3aa: CASSQQPTSGRLDEQYF; CDR3nt: TGTGCCAGCAGCCAACAACCGACTAGCGGAAGGCTTGACGAGCAGTACTTC
abundance: few; j_gene: TRBJ2-3; v_gene: TRBV5-6; d_gene: TRBD2; CDR3aa: CASSGSSGGAADTQYF; CDR3nt: TGTGCCAGCAGCGGCTCTAGCGGGGGGGCGGCAGATACGCAGTATTTT
abundance: many; j_gene: TRBJ2-7; v_gene: TRBV30; d_gene: -; CDR3aa: CAWSEGPGEQYF; CDR3nt: TGTGCCTGGAGTGAGGGGCCGGGGGAGCAGTACTTC
abundance: many; j_gene: TRBJ2-5; v_gene: TRBV7-8; d_gene: -; CDR3aa: CASSTPTLVGGETQYF; CDR3nt: TGTGCCAGCAGCACCCCGACCCTGGTAGGAGGAGAGACCCAGTACTTC
abundance: many; j_gene: TRBJ1-5; v_gene: TRBV28; d_gene: -; CDR3aa: CASSSLTASNQPQHF; CDR3nt: TGTGCCAGCAGTTCCTTGACAGCCAGCAATCAGCCCCAGCATTTT
abundance: -; j_gene: TRBJ2-1; v_gene: TRBV7-9; d_gene: -; CDR3aa: CASSWVPYNEQFF; CDR3nt: TGTGCCAGCAGCTGGGTTCCCTACAATGAGCAGTTCTTC
abundance: many; j_gene: TRBJ2-3; v_gene: TRBV4-1; d_gene: -; CDR3aa: CASSPSGADTQYF; CDR3nt: TGCGCCAGCAGCCCCTCTGGCGCAGATACGCAGTATTTT
abundance: many; j_gene: TRBJ1-2; v_gene: TRBV12-3/TRBV12-4; d_gene: TRBD1; CDR3aa: CASSLSPDGTEDGYTF; CDR3nt: TGTGCCAGCAGTTTATCCCCCGACGGGACAGAAGATGGCTACACCTTC
abundance: few; j_gene: TRBJ2-3; v_gene: TRBV5-1; d_gene: TRBD2; CDR3aa: CASRELAGGPMWADTQYF; CDR3nt: TGCGCCAGCAGAGAGTTAGCGGGAGGGCCGATGTGGGCAGATACGCAGTATTTT
abundance: once; j_gene: TRBJ2-7; v_gene: TRBV30; d_gene: -; CDR3aa: CAWSNILGGVNEQYF; CDR3nt: TGTGCCTGGAGTAACATCTTAGGGGGAGTCAACGAGCAGTACTTC
abundance: -; j_gene: TRBJ2-1; v_gene: TRBV24-1; d_gene: TRBD2; CDR3aa: CATSDLAGGSINEQFF; CDR3nt: TGTGCCACCAGTGATTTAGCGGGAGGGAGTATCAATGAGCAGTTCTTC
abundance: -; j_gene: TRBJ2-1; v_gene: TRBV7-2; d_gene: TRBD2; CDR3aa: CASSLEAGGIFGGEQFF; CDR3nt: TGTGCCAGCAGCTTAGAAGCGGGGGGTATATTTGGGGGTGAGCAGTTCTTC
abundance: many; j_gene: TRBJ2-3; v_gene: TRBV7-8; d_gene: TRBD2; CDR3aa: CASSYSLAGGSTDTQYF; CDR3nt: TGTGCCAGCAGCTACTCCTTAGCGGGGGGCAGCACAGATACGCAGTATTTT
abundance: -; j_gene: TRBJ2-7; v_gene: TRBV20-1; d_gene: -; CDR3aa: CSARDPGHPYEQYF; CDR3nt: TGCAGTGCTAGAGATCCGGGACATCCCTACGAGCAGTACTTC
abundance: many; j_gene: TRBJ1-4; v_gene: TRBV7-9; d_gene: -; CDR3aa: CASSLAGSVATNEKLFF; CDR3nt: TGTGCCAGCAGCTTAGCGGGATCAGTTGCAACTAATGAAAAACTGTTTTTT
abundance: few; j_gene: TRBJ2-1; v_gene: TRBV4-3; d_gene: TRBD2; CDR3aa: CASSQEFSGSGEQFF; CDR3nt: TGCGCCAGCAGCCAAGAATTTAGCGGGAGTGGTGAGCAGTTCTTC
abundance: -; j_gene: TRBJ2-7; v_gene: TRBV6-2/TRBV6-3; d_gene: TRBD2; CDR3aa: CASALAGQDEQYF; CDR3nt: TGTGCCAGCGCGCTAGCGGGGCAGGACGAGCAGTACTTC
abundance: many; j_gene: TRBJ2-3; v_gene: TRBV2; d_gene: -; CDR3aa: CASSEVGIGADTQYF; CDR3nt: TGTGCCAGCAGTGAAGTGGGGATCGGGGCAGATACGCAGTATTTT
abundance: many; j_gene: TRBJ2-3; v_gene: TRBV30; d_gene: TRBD1; CDR3aa: CAWSPGQGSDTQYF; CDR3nt: TGTGCCTGGAGTCCGGGACAGGGTTCAGATACGCAGTATTTT
abundance: few; j_gene: TRBJ2-7; v_gene: TRBV2; d_gene: -; CDR3aa: CASRTASSYEQYF; CDR3nt: TGTGCCAGCAGAACTGCTAGCTCCTACGAGCAGTACTTC
abundance: many; j_gene: TRBJ2-7; v_gene: TRBV27; d_gene: -; CDR3aa: CASSTDSNYHEQYF; CDR3nt: TGTGCCAGCAGCACGGACAGTAACTACCACGAGCAGTACTTC
abundance: many; j_gene: TRBJ2-4; v_gene: TRBV20-1; d_gene: TRBD2; CDR3aa: CSARVHSGESLAKNIQYF; CDR3nt: TGCAGTGCTAGAGTCCACAGCGGGGAAAGCCTAGCCAAAAACATTCAGTACTTC
abundance: few; j_gene: TRBJ2-7; v_gene: TRBV27; d_gene: -; CDR3aa: CASSLTQSREQYF; CDR3nt: TGTGCCAGCAGTTTAACCCAGTCGAGGGAGCAGTACTTC
abundance: many; j_gene: TRBJ2-7; v_gene: TRBV5-4; d_gene: TRBD1; CDR3aa: CASSLFGTGVGPGEQYF; CDR3nt: TGTGCCAGCAGCTTGTTTGGGACAGGGGTCGGTCCGGGCGAGCAGTACTTC
abundance: once; j_gene: TRBJ2-1; v_gene: TRBV3-1; d_gene: -; CDR3aa: CASSQVGQGSHRPYNEQVF; CDR3nt: -
abundance: many; j_gene: TRBJ2-7; v_gene: TRBV5-6; d_gene: TRBD2; CDR3aa: CASSPEPAGDYEQYF; CDR3nt: TGTGCCAGCAGCCCCGAGCCAGCGGGGGACTACGAGCAGTACTTC
abundance: few; j_gene: TRBJ2-2; v_gene: TRBV24-1; d_gene: -; CDR3aa: CATSDFKGANTGELFF; CDR3nt: TGTGCCACCAGTGATTTTAAGGGGGCGAACACCGGGGAGCTGTTTTTT
abundance: -; j_gene: TRBJ1-2; v_gene: TRBV19; d_gene: -; CDR3aa: CASSTRFSRGRDGYTF; CDR3nt: TGTGCCAGTAGTACCCGGTTTTCCAGGGGTCGTGATGGCTACACCTTC
abundance: -; j_gene: TRBJ1-4; v_gene: TRBV19; d_gene: -; CDR3aa: CASSRDIVDEKLFF; CDR3nt: TGTGCCAGTAGTCGGGACATAGTGGACGAAAAACTGTTTTTT
abundance: many; j_gene: TRBJ1-1; v_gene: TRBV30; d_gene: TRBD1; CDR3aa: CAWSAPRQGSITEAFF; CDR3nt: TGTGCCTGGAGTGCACCCCGACAGGGAAGTATAACTGAAGCTTTCTTT
abundance: many; j_gene: TRBJ1-1; v_gene: TRBV5-6; d_gene: TRBD1; CDR3aa: CASSRRWEEQGSAEAFF; CDR3nt: TGTGCCAGCAGCCGCCGATGGGAGGAACAGGGGAGCGCTGAAGCTTTCTTT
abundance: few; j_gene: TRBJ2-7; v_gene: TRBV7-9; d_gene: -; CDR3aa: CASSLVAEHVYEQYF; CDR3nt: TGTGCCAGCAGCTTAGTGGCGGAACACGTCTACGAGCAGTACTTC
abundance: few; j_gene: TRBJ2-1; v_gene: TRBV6-2/TRBV6-3; d_gene: TRBD2; CDR3aa: CASSYSITLAGYNEQFF; CDR3nt: TGTGCCAGCAGTTACTCGATAACACTAGCGGGGTACAATGAGCAGTTCTTC
abundance: many; j_gene: TRBJ1-4; v_gene: TRBV20-1; d_gene: -; CDR3aa: CSARDYRTTNEKLFF; CDR3nt: TGCAGTGCTAGAGATTACCGCACAACTAATGAAAAACTGTTTTTT
abundance: many; j_gene: TRBJ1-2; v_gene: TRBV29-1; d_gene: TRBD1; CDR3aa: CSVDRGQGYGYTF; CDR3nt: TGCAGCGTTGACAGGGGGCAAGGCTATGGCTACACCTTC
abundance: few; j_gene: TRBJ1-5; v_gene: TRBV20-1; d_gene: -; CDR3aa: CSAKGGPGERNQPQHF; CDR3nt: TGCAGTGCTAAAGGTGGACCAGGAGAAAGAAATCAGCCCCAGCATTTT
abundance: many; j_gene: TRBJ2-7; v_gene: TRBV20-1; d_gene: TRBD1; CDR3aa: CSAPLRDRPYEQYF; CDR3nt: TGCAGTGCACCCCTCCGGGACAGGCCCTACGAGCAGTACTTC
abundance: -; j_gene: TRBJ2-7; v_gene: TRBV6-2/TRBV6-3; d_gene: -; CDR3aa: CASSHDRKLGEQYF; CDR3nt: TGTGCCAGCAGCCACGACAGGAAGCTCGGCGAGCAGTACTTC
abundance: many; j_gene: TRBJ1-6; v_gene: TRBV27; d_gene: -; CDR3aa: CASSLQGHAYNSPLHF; CDR3nt: TGTGCCAGCAGTTTACAGGGGCATGCCTATAATTCACCCCTCCACTTT
abundance: many; j_gene: TRBJ1-3; v_gene: TRBV7-2; d_gene: -; CDR3aa: CASRTGFSGNTIYF; CDR3nt: TGTGCCAGCAGAACAGGGTTCTCTGGAAACACCATATATTTT
abundance: many; j_gene: TRBJ2-5; v_gene: TRBV10-2; d_gene: -; CDR3aa: CASSGQYQETQYF; CDR3nt: TGCGCCAGCAGTGGACAGTACCAAGAGACCCAGTACTTC
abundance: -; j_gene: TRBJ2-3; v_gene: TRBV7-3; d_gene: -; CDR3aa: CASSAQSDTQYF; CDR3nt: TGTGCCAGCAGCGCACAGTCAGATACGCAGTATTTT
abundance: few; j_gene: TRBJ2-7; v_gene: TRBV12-3/TRBV12-4; d_gene: -; CDR3aa: CASSEGHYYEQYF; CDR3nt: TGTGCCAGCAGTGAGGGACACTACTACGAGCAGTACTTC
abundance: many; j_gene: TRBJ1-2; v_gene: TRBV7-9; d_gene: TRBD1; CDR3aa: CASSLVAGGTFYGYTF; CDR3nt: TGTGCCAGCAGCTTAGTCGCAGGGGGAACCTTTTATGGCTACACCTTC
abundance: -; j_gene: TRBJ1-1; v_gene: TRBV20-1; d_gene: -; CDR3aa: CSARDGGTGRAFF; CDR3nt: TGCAGTGCTAGAGATGGTGGCACAGGTCGTGCTTTCTTT
abundance: few; j_gene: TRBJ2-7; v_gene: TRBV3-1; d_gene: TRBD2; CDR3aa: CASSPAFGDHAGGYEQYF; CDR3nt: TGTGCCAGCAGCCCAGCTTTCGGGGACCACGCGGGAGGTTACGAGCAGTACTTC
abundance: many; j_gene: TRBJ2-7; v_gene: TRBV19; d_gene: -; CDR3aa: CASSIRGTYEQYF; CDR3nt: TGTGCCAGTAGTATCAGGGGTACCTACGAGCAGTACTTC
abundance: -; j_gene: TRBJ1-1; v_gene: TRBV19; d_gene: -; CDR3aa: CASSISASTEAFF; CDR3nt: TGTGCCAGTAGTATATCGGCAAGCACTGAAGCTTTCTTT
abundance: many; j_gene: TRBJ2-3; v_gene: TRBV9; d_gene: -; CDR3aa: CASTLSGLPADTQYF; CDR3nt: TGTGCCAGCACCCTGTCGGGACTCCCTGCAGATACGCAGTATTTT
abundance: -; j_gene: TRBJ2-2; v_gene: TRBV6-6; d_gene: TRBD2; CDR3aa: CASSSTVLAGERNGELFF; CDR3nt: TGTGCCAGCAGTTCGACGGTCCTAGCGGGAGAACGGAACGGGGAGCTGTTTTTT
abundance: many; j_gene: TRBJ2-5; v_gene: TRBV30; d_gene: TRBD2; CDR3aa: CAWSVRVGGGETQYF; CDR3nt: TGTGCCTGGAGTGTACGGGTCGGGGGGGGAGAGACCCAGTACTTC
abundance: many; j_gene: TRBJ2-7; v_gene: TRBV2; d_gene: -; CDR3aa: CASTWGPGTYEQYF; CDR3nt: TGTGCCAGCACTTGGGGCCCCGGAACCTACGAGCAGTACTTC
abundance: many; j_gene: TRBJ2-1; v_gene: TRBV5-6; d_gene: -; CDR3aa: CASSHNNEQFF; CDR3nt: TGTGCCAGCAGCCATAACAATGAGCAGTTCTTC
abundance: -; j_gene: TRBJ2-7; v_gene: TRBV6-1; d_gene: -; CDR3aa: CASSTQGFPSYEQYF; CDR3nt: TGTGCCAGCAGTACACAGGGTTTCCCGTCTTACGAGCAGTACTTC
abundance: many; j_gene: TRBJ2-5; v_gene: TRBV6-5; d_gene: -; CDR3aa: CASSYSASPKYQETQYF; CDR3nt: TGTGCCAGCAGTTACTCGGCTAGCCCCAAGTACCAAGAGACCCAGTACTTC
abundance: many; j_gene: TRBJ2-7; v_gene: TRBV3-1; d_gene: -; CDR3aa: CASSQGDTGAYEQYF; CDR3nt: TGTGCCAGCAGCCAAGGGGACACAGGAGCCTACGAGCAGTACTTC